This entry concerns a single T cell receptor (beta chain). A read error may produce the germline difference seen at one junction end. The data derive from a study of OX40 agonist ivuxolimab in advanced cancers. Germline lookup yields CDR1 MNHNS and CDR2 SASEGT. This CDR3 is 19 amino acids long. Method: immunoSEQ multiplex PCR; TCRdb's copy keeps in-frame clones and lacks some. The sample has some 57,000 clones; 85% to 90% are singletons. The J gene is TRBJ1-5, the V gene TRBV6-1, with D possibly TRBD1 on 6 matching bases. Sequencing was performed on CD4+ or CD8+ T cells sorted from blood, taken in a trial of the OX40 agonist ivuxolimab. The clonotype originates from an adult with an advanced solid tumor such as melanoma, head and neck, liver or kidney cancer. This CDR3 is CASSERPSGYTGRNQPQHF. The CDR3 DNA is TGTGCCAGCAGCGAAAGACCGTCTGGATACACAGGGCGCAACCAGCCCCAGCATTTT.